One and the same sample provided the 13 T cell receptor beta chains below, sequenced in a study of T cells in Graves' hyperthyroidism and ophthalmopathy. Using RNA transcripts as the source, TCR beta CDR3 regions were amplified. In the first-round RT-PCR of the TCR CDR3, the HTBI primer set was used. One entry per CDR3 protein results from TCRdb running MiXCR on the multiplex PCR reads. The repertoire holds about 840,000 distinct CDR3 sequences, roughly 40% seen once, with roughly 8.3% in the top ten. Sample: blood. The source is a man in his late teens or twenties with Graves' hyperthyroidism.

The chain carries TRBV12-3 or TRBV12-4 and TRBJ1-5, with TRBD1 matching 8 bases. The ends lost 5 bases at V and 11 bases at J; junction bases unmatched: 17. This CDR3 is 16 amino acids long. The CDR3 here is CASSRSLQGVGETQHF. The CDR3 nucleotides read TGTGCCAGCAGTCGTTCTCTACAGGGGGTGGGCGAGACCCAGCATTTT.

This clonotype was counted a few times. V gene TRBV29-1 combines with J gene TRBJ2-2; D gene uncertain. V lost 2 bases and J lost 4, with 8 bases in between. The CDR3 extends over 13 amino acids. Germline CDR1 SQVTM, CDR2 ANQGSEA. This CDR3 reads CSVERPTTGELFF. The CDR3, as DNA: TGCAGCGTTGAAAGACCTACCACCGGGGAGCTGTTTTTT.

This clonotype has at least ten counts. This sequence joins TRBV20-1 and TRBJ2-5; D possibly corresponds to TRBD2 (5 bases). The CDR3 has 16 amino acids. The germline V and J ends were trimmed by 1 base and 5 bases, with 20 bases remaining between them. CDR1 and CDR2 from the germline V gene are DFQATT and SNEGSKA (reference sequence). Here the CDR3 DNA reads TGCAGTGCTAGAGCCTTAGGACGTACCCGAGGGGAGACCCAGTACTTC. Amino acid sequence: CSARALGRTRGETQYF.

This clonotype was detected many times. The rearrangement links TRBV29-1 to TRBJ1-2, with D perhaps TRBD1 (5 bases). The CDR3 loop spans 12 amino acids. CDR1 is SQVTM and CDR2 is ANQGSEA in the germline V gene. V shed 2 bases and J shed 4 bases, with 8 bases lying between them. The DNA of the CDR3 is TGCAGCGTTGAAACAGGAAGCTATGGCTACACCTTC. Encoded protein: CSVETGSYGYTF.

On this clonotype: Mismatch with germline at one junction end may stem from a read error. The rearrangement joins TRBV7-3 to TRBJ2-7; D not certain. The germline CDR1 and CDR2 sequences are SGHTA and FQGTGA. This CDR3 contains 12 residues. For the CDR3, the DNA is TGTGCCATCAGCTTATCCTCCTACGAGCAGTACTTC. Translating it yields CAISLSSYEQYF.

On this clonotype itself: A much bigger clone sits one base away, suggesting this may be a read error. As DNA, the CDR3 is TGTGCCATCAGTGAGTCCGGGACAGCCGGCACTGAAGCTTTCTTT. This gives the protein CAISESGTAGTEAFF. V gene TRBV10-3 combines with J gene TRBJ1-1; 7 bases are shared with TRBD1. The CDR3 runs to 15 residues. After removal of 0 bases from V and 4 bases from J, the junction contained 5 bases not matched to a gene. Germline assignment: CDR1 ENHRY and CDR2 SYGVKD.

This chain joins TRBV5-1 and TRBJ2-5; the D call may be TRBD1 or TRBD2 (5 bases each). CDR3 size: 15 residues. V dropped 1 base and J dropped 4 bases, with 14 bases sitting between them. In germline, CDR1 is SGHRS, CDR2 YFSETQ. The CDR3 sequence: CASSLNTGTSETQYF. The CDR3 coding sequence is TGCGCCAGCAGCTTGAATACGGGGACGTCAGAGACCCAGTACTTC.

The table lists this clonotype with many counts. This chain connects TRBV7-6 to TRBJ2-7; TRBD2 matches 8 bases. CDR1 and CDR2 from the germline V gene are SGHVS and FNYEAQ. The CDR3 sequence is 14 residues long. V lost 6 bases, J lost 4 bases, and 8 bases stayed unmatched. In DNA, the CDR3 is TGTGCCAGCAGTTCCGGCGGGGGGCCTTACGAGCAGTACTTC. This encodes CASSSGGGPYEQYF.

Note on this clonotype: This may be a read error, as it is one base from a much larger clone. The chain has TRBV7-2 and TRBJ2-6; a weak D match, TRBD2 (5 bases). Germline CDR1 and CDR2: SGHTA and FQGNSA. V lost 5 bases and J 0 bases, leaving 11 bases between the germline ends. CDR3 length: 16 amino acids. The CDR3 reads CASSRRIDSGANVLTF. Written as DNA, the CDR3 is TGTGCCAGCAGCCGGAGGATCGACTCTGGGGCCAACGTCCTGACTTTC.

This clonotype has more than one count but fewer than ten. The chain is built from TRBV7-2 and TRBJ2-7; D gene uncertain. The length of the CDR3 is 15 residues. Trimming pared 0 bases from V and 6 bases from J, leaving 15 bases between. CDR1 SGHTA and CDR2 FQGNSA come from the germline V gene. In nucleotides, the CDR3 is TGTGCCAGCAGCTTAGCGGTAACCGATGGTTCCGAGCAGTACTTC. Amino acids: CASSLAVTDGSEQYF.

As to this clonotype: This may come from a read error, since a much larger clone is one base off. The gene calls are TRBV19 and TRBJ1-1; tentatively, D is TRBD1 (6 bases). The germline gives CDR1 LNHDA, CDR2 SQIVND (reference sequence). The CDR3 is 12 residues long. CDR3 residues: CASIGQRSEASF. The CDR3, as DNA: TGTGCCAGTATCGGACAGCGGTCTGAAGCTTCCTTT.

The gene calls are TRBV2 and TRBJ2-5; D perhaps matches TRBD2 (7 bases). Per the germline V gene, CDR1 is SNHLY and CDR2 is FYNNEI. CDR3 length equals 15 residues. V was clipped by 7 bases and J by 0 bases, with 15 bases between them. The CDR3 nucleotides read TGTGCCAGCAACCTAGGGGGGGGACACCAAGAGACCCAGTACTTC. Translating it yields CASNLGGGHQETQYF. Filled out from reference TRBV2 and TRBJ2-5, the complete variable domain reads EPEVTQTPSHQVTQMGQEVILRCVPISNHLYFYWYRQILGQKVEFLVSFYNNEISEKSEIFDDQFSVERPDGSNFTLKIRSTKLEDSAMYFCASNLGGGHQETQYFGPGTRLLVL.

The chain couples TRBV7-2 to TRBJ2-5; weak D call: TRBD2 (5 bases). The CDR3 sequence is 17 residues long. Germline CDR1 and CDR2: SGHTA and FQGNSA. Trimming removed 2 bases at V and 5 bases at J, with 21 bases between. The CDR3 protein is CASSLFASPRGQETQYF. The CDR3 bases are TGTGCCAGCAGCTTATTTGCTAGCCCCCGAGGGCAGGAGACCCAGTACTTC.